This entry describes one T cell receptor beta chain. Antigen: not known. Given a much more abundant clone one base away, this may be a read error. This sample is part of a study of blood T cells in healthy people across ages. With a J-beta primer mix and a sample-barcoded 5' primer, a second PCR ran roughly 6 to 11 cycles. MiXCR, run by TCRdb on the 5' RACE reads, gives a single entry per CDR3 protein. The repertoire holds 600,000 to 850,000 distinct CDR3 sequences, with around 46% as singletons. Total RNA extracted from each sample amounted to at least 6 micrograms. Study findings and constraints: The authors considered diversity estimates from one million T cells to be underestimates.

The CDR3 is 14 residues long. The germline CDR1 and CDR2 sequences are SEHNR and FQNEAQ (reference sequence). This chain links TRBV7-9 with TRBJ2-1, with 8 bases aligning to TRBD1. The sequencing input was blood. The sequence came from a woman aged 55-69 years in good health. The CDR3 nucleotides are TGTGCCAGCGGTATTGGGACAGGTTACAATGGGCAGTTCTTC. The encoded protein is CASGIGTGYNGQFF.